Below are 23 T cell receptor beta chains sequenced from a single sample in a study of blood T cell repertoires in COVID-19. Here immunoSEQ multiplex PCR was the method, and the copy in TCRdb shows in-frame clones only, minus some. Found here are about 64,000 clones, 88% of them singletons; the top ten hold 10%. Material: PBMCs or T cells enriched from blood (not recorded which). The receptors were gathered from a woman aged 40 to 50 who had recovered from COVID-19.

The J gene is TRBJ1-5, the V gene TRBV7-9; 8 nucleotides match TRBD1. The germline CDR1 and CDR2 sequences are SEHNR and FQNEAQ (reference sequence). The CDR3 contains 18 residues. V shed 1 base, J shed 0 bases, and the junction held 8 bases outside the gene matches. The CDR3 region has the DNA TGTGCCAGCAGCTTAGTCGGTGGGACAGGCCCTAGCAATCAGCCCCAGCATTTT. Protein product: CASSLVGGTGPSNQPQHF.

The rearrangement uses TRBV6-5 and TRBJ2-7; the match to TRBD2 covers 7 bases. The germline V gene encodes CDR1 MNHEY and CDR2 SVGAGI. V lost 7 bases and J lost 6; bases outside the gene matches: 12. The CDR3 consists of 14 residues. This CDR3 is CASTQREGPGEQYF. CDR3 in DNA: TGTGCCAGCACCCAAAGGGAGGGTCCCGGCGAGCAGTACTTC.

The chain recombines TRBV4-1 with TRBJ2-5, with 11 bases identical to TRBD2. V was clipped by 4 bases and J by 8 bases; unmatched bases: 6. The CDR3 loop spans 14 amino acids. Per germline, CDR1 MGHRA and CDR2 YSYEKL. This CDR3 is CASSLKLAGDTQYF. The CDR3, as DNA: TGCGCCAGCAGCCTCAAACTAGCGGGGGACACCCAGTACTTC.

The chain combines TRBV7-9 with TRBJ1-2; a possible D gene is TRBD1 (6 bases). CDR3 length: 14 residues. The V gene's germline CDR1 is SEHNR and CDR2 FQNEAQ (reference sequence). Deletions cut 5 bases from V and 4 bases from J, with 14 bases between. The CDR3 reads CASSQTGDLYGYTF. The CDR3 nucleotides are TGTGCCAGCAGCCAGACAGGAGACCTCTATGGCTACACCTTC.

A few counts support this clone. This chain connects TRBV18 to TRBJ1-1, with 7 bases aligning to TRBD1. Germline values: CDR1 KGHSH, CDR2 LQKENI. The J segment lost 3 bases and the V segment lost 4 bases, leaving 8 bases of the junction unmatched. This CDR3 has 15 residues. CDR3 amino acids: CASSQRQGPDTEAFF. CDR3 nucleotides: TGTGCCAGCTCACAAAGACAGGGTCCGGACACTGAAGCTTTCTTT.

CDR3 region: CASSLGGDSQYF. The CDR3 coding sequence is TGTGCCAGCAGCCTGGGGGGGGACAGCCAGTATTTT. V is TRBV5-4 and J is TRBJ2-3; D possibly matches TRBD1 or TRBD2 (7 bases each). This CDR3 has 12 amino acids. The V gene lost 4 bases and the J gene lost 12 bases, with 15 bases spanning the gap. Looked up from germline, CDR1 is SGHNT and CDR2 is YYREEE (reference sequence).

The rearrangement joins TRBV7-8 to TRBJ2-5, with 9 positions matching TRBD2. The CDR3 consists of 16 residues. V lost 1 base to trimming and J lost 4 bases; unmatched junction nucleotides: 7. Germline loops: CDR1 SGHVS, CDR2 FQNEAQ. CDR3 loop: CASSLDLPRGGETQYF. The CDR3 DNA follows: TGTGCCAGCAGCTTAGACCTCCCGCGGGGGGGAGAGACCCAGTACTTC.

J is TRBJ2-1 and V is TRBV19, with 7 bases fitting TRBD1. After removal of 3 bases from V and 6 bases from J, the junction contained 8 bases not matched to a gene. Per the germline V gene, CDR1 is LNHDA and CDR2 is SQIVND (reference sequence). The CDR3 is 15 amino acids. The CDR3 sequence is CASSIPQGVTNEQFF. DNA of the CDR3: TGTGCCAGTAGTATCCCCCAGGGGGTTACCAATGAGCAGTTCTTC.

This chain joins TRBV4-1 and TRBJ1-1, with D possibly being TRBD1 (6 bases). Germline V gene sequence: CDR1 MGHRA, CDR2 YSYEKL. The length of the CDR3 is 14 residues. V was pared by 6 bases and J by 3 bases, with 14 bases between. CDR3 protein: CASSPVQGDTEAFF. CDR3 nucleotide sequence: TGCGCCAGCAGTCCTGTACAGGGAGACACTGAAGCTTTCTTT.

The chain couples TRBV6-2 or TRBV6-3 to TRBJ2-1; 12 positions agree with TRBD2. After removal of 5 bases from V and 10 bases from J, the junction contained 15 bases not matched to a gene. Germline V gene data show CDR1 as MNHEY and CDR2 as SVGEGT. CDR3 length: 17 amino acids. As DNA, the CDR3 is TGTGCCAGCAGTCCCTCTAGCGGGGGGGCCTTAGCCCGAGAGCAGTTCTTC. Protein product: CASSPSSGGALAREQFF.

The gene calls are TRBV6-5 and TRBJ2-2, with TRBD2 identical over 8 bases. This CDR3 spans 15 amino acids. The germline V gene has CDR1 MNHEY and CDR2 SVGAGI. Germline trimming cut 8 bases from V and 2 bases from J; bases unmatched to any gene: 7. CDR3: CASRGGTFNTGELFF. The CDR3 nucleotides are TGTGCCAGCCGCGGGGGGACATTCAACACCGGGGAGCTGTTTTTT.

The chain couples TRBV15 to TRBJ1-5, with D possibly matching TRBD1 (6 bases). Trimming removed 0 bases at V and 3 bases at J, with 9 bases between. The length of the CDR3 is 15 residues. CDR1 and CDR2 (germline): LNHNV, YYDKDF (reference sequence). The CDR3 region is CATSRDRQVNQPQHF. DNA of the CDR3: TGTGCCACCAGCAGAGATAGACAGGTCAATCAGCCCCAGCATTTT.

The CDR3 reads CASSLGGVGKNIQYF. The CDR3, as DNA: TGTGCCAGCAGCCTAGGGGGAGTTGGCAAAAACATTCAGTACTTC. This chain joins TRBV5-4 and TRBJ2-4, with D maybe TRBD1 (6 bases). Germline CDR1 SGHNT, CDR2 YYREEE (reference sequence). There are 15 residues in the CDR3. Trimming took 4 bases from V and 3 from J, leaving 14 bases between them.

The genes are TRBV5-4 and TRBJ1-1; a possible D gene is TRBD1 (5 bases). Germline V gene data show CDR1 as SGHNT and CDR2 as YYREEE (reference sequence). The germline V and J ends were trimmed by 4 bases and 0 bases, with 7 bases remaining between them. This CDR3 comprises 13 residues. As DNA, the CDR3 is TGTGCCAGCAGCCTGACAGTGAACACTGAAGCTTTCTTT. It yields the protein CASSLTVNTEAFF.

The chain links TRBV3-1 (or the pseudogene TRBV3-2) to TRBJ2-2, with D maybe TRBD1 (6 bases). V was pared by 0 bases and J by 1 base, with 12 bases between. The CDR3 has 17 amino acids. Germline values: CDR1 LGHDT, CDR2 YNNKEL (reference sequence). The CDR3 protein is CASSQETTGLNTGELFF. The DNA for the CDR3 is TGTGCCAGCAGCCAAGAAACCACAGGGTTGAACACCGGGGAGCTGTTTTTT.

The chain joins TRBV5-4 to TRBJ1-5; no clear D gene. This CDR3 region has 15 residues. CDR1 is SGHNT, CDR2 YYREEE, per germline (reference sequence). V lost 0 bases to trimming and J lost 3 bases, with 10 bases between them. The CDR3 region is CASSLELGPNQPQHF. CDR3 nucleotides: TGTGCCAGCAGCTTGGAGCTGGGCCCCAATCAGCCCCAGCATTTT.

The V gene is TRBV28, the J gene TRBJ2-3, with 12 bases matching TRBD2. The J segment lost 2 bases and the V segment lost 6 bases, leaving 6 bases of the junction unmatched. The length of the CDR3 is 16 residues. Germline CDR1 MDHEN, CDR2 SYDVKM. This CDR3 is CASRLRTSGDTDTQYF. As DNA, the CDR3 is TGTGCCAGCAGACTCCGGACTAGCGGGGACACAGATACGCAGTATTTT.

J is TRBJ1-2 and V is TRBV12-5; 9 bases fit TRBD1. The CDR3 has 22 amino acids. Per the germline V gene, CDR1 is LGHNT and CDR2 is FRNRAP. The V and J ends lost 4 bases and 4 bases, in that order; junction bases with no gene match: 28. CDR3 in DNA: TGTGCTAGTGGTTCCTCTCCACTTTTACCGGGACAGGGTAGAATTCGCGCCTATGGCTACACCTTC. It encodes CASGSSPLLPGQGRIRAYGYTF.

The CDR3 spells CASSLGASGNTIYF. CDR3 sequence (DNA): TGTGCCAGCAGCTTAGGGGCGTCAGGAAACACCATATATTTT. This chain uses TRBV7-9 with TRBJ1-3; D is unresolved. Germline CDR1 is SEHNR and CDR2 is FQNEAQ (reference sequence). This CDR3 spans 14 amino acids. V was pared by 1 base and J by 4 bases, with 8 bases between.

CDR3 DNA sequence: TGTGCCAGCAGCTTGGGTCCAGGGGGCACCGGGGAGCTGTTTTTT. Translated, it gives CASSLGPGGTGELFF. The rearrangement uses TRBV5-6 and TRBJ2-2; 7 positions match TRBD1. J lost 4 bases, V lost 0 bases, and 3 bases had no gene match. CDR3 length equals 15 residues. CDR1 and CDR2 (germline): SGHDT, YYEEEE. The complete variable domain, with remaining parts taken from reference TRBV5-6 and TRBJ2-2, reads DAGVTQSPTHLIKTRGQQVTLRCSPKSGHDTVSWYQQALGQGPQFIFQYYEEEERQRGNFPDRFSGHQFPNYSSELNVNALLLGDSALYLCASSLGPGGTGELFFGEGSRLTVL.

The chain links TRBV9 to TRBJ1-6, with D hard to call. CDR3 length equals 17 residues. In germline, CDR1 is SGDLS, CDR2 YYNGEE. Trimming removed 4 bases at V and 8 bases at J, with 22 bases between. Written as DNA, the CDR3 is TGTGCCAGCAGCCCCCATCGGGGAGTCTCTTTTGATTCACCCCTCCACTTT. Translated: CASSPHRGVSFDSPLHF. Drawing the rest from reference TRBV9 and TRBJ1-6, the complete variable domain is DSGVTQTPKHLITATGQRVTLRCSPRSGDLSVYWYQQSLDQGLQFLIQYYNGEERAKGNILERFSAQQFPDLHSELNLSSLELGDSALYFCASSPHRGVSFDSPLHFGNGTRLTVT.

This clone was detected only a few times. The chain carries TRBV3-1 (or the pseudogene TRBV3-2) and TRBJ2-4; 7 nucleotides match TRBD1. The CDR3 runs 14 residues. The V and J ends lost 3 bases and 6 bases, in that order; junction bases with no gene match: 5. Germline-derived CDR1 and CDR2 are LGHDT and YNNKEL (reference sequence). The CDR3 here is CASSHSTGLNIQYF. The DNA of the CDR3 is TGTGCCAGCAGCCATTCGACAGGGTTAAACATTCAGTACTTC.

The chain carries TRBV19 and TRBJ2-6, with 10 bases matching TRBD1. Germline V gives CDR1 LNHDA, CDR2 SQIVND (reference sequence). CDR3 size: 19 residues. Germline trimming cut 2 bases from V and 3 bases from J; bases unmatched to any gene: 10. The CDR3 DNA sequence: TGTGCCAGTAGTATAATAAGGGACAGGGGAAGAATTGGGGCCAACGTCCTGACTTTC. This sequence encodes CASSIIRDRGRIGANVLTF.